This entry is about one T cell receptor (beta chain). These data originate in a study of blood T cell repertoires in COVID-19. Per the original data handling: Amplified reference gene primers provided the basis for estimating nucleated cell counts. Generated by immunoSEQ multiplex PCR, the TCRdb table keeps only in-frame clones and is missing some. Clone size and the V and J calls come from that table; the DNA yielded D and trimming. Here the sample spans about 300,000 clones, 85% to 90% being singletons. V was trimmed by 5 bases and J by 0 bases, leaving 11 bases between them. CDR3 size: 15 residues. The V gene's germline CDR1 is SGHVS and CDR2 FQNEAQ.

Sequences were obtained from peripheral blood. The rearrangement links TRBV7-8 to TRBJ1-3; D gene uncertain. This receptor was obtained from a young woman with COVID-19, enrolled during active disease. CDR3 sequence (DNA): TGTGCCAGCAGCACAGACGGGAGCTCTGGAAACACCATATATTTT. Translated, it gives CASSTDGSSGNTIYF. Variable domain in full (rest from reference TRBV7-8 and TRBJ1-3): GAGVSQSPRYKVAKRGQDVALRCDPISGHVSLFWYQQALGQGPEFLTYFQNEAQLDKSGLPSDRFFAERPEGSVSTLKIQRTQQEDSAVYLCASSTDGSSGNTIYFGEGSWLTVV.